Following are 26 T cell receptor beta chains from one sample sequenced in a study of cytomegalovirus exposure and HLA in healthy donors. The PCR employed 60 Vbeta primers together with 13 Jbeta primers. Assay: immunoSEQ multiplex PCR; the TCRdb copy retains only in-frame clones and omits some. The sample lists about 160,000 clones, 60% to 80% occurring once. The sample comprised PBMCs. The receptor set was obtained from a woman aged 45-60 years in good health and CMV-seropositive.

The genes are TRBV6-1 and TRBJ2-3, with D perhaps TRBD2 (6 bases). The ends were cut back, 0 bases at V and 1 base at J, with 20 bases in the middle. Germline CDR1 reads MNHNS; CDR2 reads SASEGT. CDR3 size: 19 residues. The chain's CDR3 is CASSEAQWRAGPGTDTQYF. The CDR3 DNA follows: TGTGCCAGCAGTGAAGCTCAATGGCGGGCGGGACCCGGCACAGATACGCAGTATTTT.

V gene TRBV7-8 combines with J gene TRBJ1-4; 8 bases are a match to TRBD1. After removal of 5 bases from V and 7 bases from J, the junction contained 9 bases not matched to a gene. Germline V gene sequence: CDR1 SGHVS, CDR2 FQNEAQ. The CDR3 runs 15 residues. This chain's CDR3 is CASSALTGESEKLFF. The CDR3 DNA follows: TGTGCCAGCAGCGCCCTGACAGGGGAGAGTGAAAAACTGTTTTTT. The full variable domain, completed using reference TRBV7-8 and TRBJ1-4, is GAGVSQSPRYKVAKRGQDVALRCDPISGHVSLFWYQQALGQGPEFLTYFQNEAQLDKSGLPSDRFFAERPEGSVSTLKIQRTQQEDSAVYLCASSALTGESEKLFFGSGTQLSVL.

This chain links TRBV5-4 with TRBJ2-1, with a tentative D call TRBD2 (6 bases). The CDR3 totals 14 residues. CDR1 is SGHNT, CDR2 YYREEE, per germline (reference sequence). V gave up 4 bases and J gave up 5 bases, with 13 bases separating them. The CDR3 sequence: CASSLEGSDNEQFF. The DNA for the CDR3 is TGTGCCAGCAGCCTGGAGGGGTCGGACAATGAGCAGTTCTTC. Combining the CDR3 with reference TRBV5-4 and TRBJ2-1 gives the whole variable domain ETGVTQSPTHLIKTRGQQVTLRCSSQSGHNTVSWYQQALGQGPQFIFQYYREEENGRGNFPPRFSGLQFPNYSSELNVNALELDDSALYLCASSLEGSDNEQFFGPGTRLTVL.

The CDR3 spells CASSPSGTPRGLMNTEAFF. The CDR3 nucleotides are TGTGCCAGCTCACCGTCGGGGACTCCGCGAGGTCTCATGAACACTGAAGCTTTCTTT. The gene calls are TRBV18 and TRBJ1-1; D might be TRBD1 (5 bases). CDR3 length: 19 amino acids. Deletions cut 3 bases from V and 0 bases from J, with 23 bases between. CDR1 KGHSH and CDR2 LQKENI come from the germline V gene.

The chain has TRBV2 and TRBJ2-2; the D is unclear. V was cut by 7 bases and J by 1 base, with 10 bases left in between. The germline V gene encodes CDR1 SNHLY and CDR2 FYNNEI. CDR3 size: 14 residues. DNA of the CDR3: TGTGCCAGCACGCGAACAGAGAACACCGGGGAGCTGTTTTTT. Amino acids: CASTRTENTGELFF.

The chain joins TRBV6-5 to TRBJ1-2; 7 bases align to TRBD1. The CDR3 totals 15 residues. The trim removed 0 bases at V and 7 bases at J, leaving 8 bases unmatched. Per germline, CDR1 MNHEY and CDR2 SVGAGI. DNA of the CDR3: TGTGCCAGCAGTTACTCGGGACAGACAATTGTTGGCTACACCTTC. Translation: CASSYSGQTIVGYTF.

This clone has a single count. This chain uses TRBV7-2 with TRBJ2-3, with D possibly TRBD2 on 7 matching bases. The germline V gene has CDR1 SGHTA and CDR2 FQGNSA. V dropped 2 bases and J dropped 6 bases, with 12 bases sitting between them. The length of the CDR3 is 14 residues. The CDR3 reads CASSLMGGRDTQYF. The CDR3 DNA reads TGTGCCAGCAGCTTAATGGGGGGGCGGGATACGCAGTATTTT.

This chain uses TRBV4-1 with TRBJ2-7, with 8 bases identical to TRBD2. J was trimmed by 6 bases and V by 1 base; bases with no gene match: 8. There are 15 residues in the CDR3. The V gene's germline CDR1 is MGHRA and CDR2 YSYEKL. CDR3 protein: CASSQGPGLEGEQYF. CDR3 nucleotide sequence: TGCGCCAGCAGCCAAGGGCCGGGACTAGAAGGCGAGCAGTACTTC.

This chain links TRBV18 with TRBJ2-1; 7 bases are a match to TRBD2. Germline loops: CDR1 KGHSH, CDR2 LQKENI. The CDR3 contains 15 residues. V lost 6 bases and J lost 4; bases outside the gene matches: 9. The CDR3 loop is CASSLSLAAYNEQFF. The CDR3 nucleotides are TGTGCCAGCTCCCTTTCCCTAGCGGCTTACAATGAGCAGTTCTTC.

The CDR3 loop is CASSRAGRGDYGYTF. In DNA form, the CDR3 reads TGTGCCAGCAGCCGTGCCGGCAGGGGAGACTATGGCTACACCTTC. This chain uses TRBV5-6 with TRBJ1-2; D possibly corresponds to TRBD1 (6 bases). Trimming removed 4 bases from V and 3 bases from J, with 16 bases in between. Germline V gene data show CDR1 as SGHDT and CDR2 as YYEEEE. This CDR3 is 15 amino acids long. The full variable domain, with the rest looked up from reference TRBV5-6 and TRBJ1-2, is DAGVTQSPTHLIKTRGQQVTLRCSPKSGHDTVSWYQQALGQGPQFIFQYYEEEERQRGNFPDRFSGHQFPNYSSELNVNALLLGDSALYLCASSRAGRGDYGYTFGSGTRLTVV.

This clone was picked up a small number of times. The CDR3 DNA is TGCGCCAGCAGCCAAGAATTGGTGGGGGGAGGGACAGATACGCAGTATTTT. Amino acid sequence: CASSQELVGGGTDTQYF. V gene TRBV4-3 combines with J gene TRBJ2-3, with TRBD2 identical over 7 bases. Germline CDR1 LGHNA, CDR2 YSLEER. This CDR3 spans 17 amino acids. J was trimmed by 3 bases and V by 0 bases; bases with no gene match: 9.

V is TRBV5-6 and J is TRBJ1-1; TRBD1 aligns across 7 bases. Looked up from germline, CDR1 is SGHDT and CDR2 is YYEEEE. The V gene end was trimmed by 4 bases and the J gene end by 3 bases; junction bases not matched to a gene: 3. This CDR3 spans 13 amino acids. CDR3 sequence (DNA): TGTGCCAGCAGCGCCGGGACAGACACTGAAGCTTTCTTT. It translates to CASSAGTDTEAFF.

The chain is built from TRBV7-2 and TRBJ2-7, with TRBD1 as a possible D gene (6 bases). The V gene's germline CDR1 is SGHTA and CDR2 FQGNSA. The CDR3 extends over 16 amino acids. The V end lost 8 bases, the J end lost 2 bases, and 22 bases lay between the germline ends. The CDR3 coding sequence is TGTGCCAGCGGTCGGACCCGAGGGGGATACCCCTACGAGCAGTACTTC. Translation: CASGRTRGGYPYEQYF.

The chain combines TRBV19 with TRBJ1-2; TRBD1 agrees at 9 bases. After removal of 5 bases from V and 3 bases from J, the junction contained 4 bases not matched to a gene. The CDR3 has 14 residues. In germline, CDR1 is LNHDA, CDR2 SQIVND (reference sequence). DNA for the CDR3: TGTGCCAGTAGTGCAGGGACAGGGCACTATGGCTACACCTTC. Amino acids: CASSAGTGHYGYTF.

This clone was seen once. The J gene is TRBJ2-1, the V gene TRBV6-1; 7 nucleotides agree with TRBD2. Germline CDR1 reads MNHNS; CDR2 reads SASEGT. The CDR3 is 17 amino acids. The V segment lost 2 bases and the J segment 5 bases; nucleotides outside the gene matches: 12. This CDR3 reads CASSELWWGRANNEQFF. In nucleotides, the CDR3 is TGTGCCAGCAGTGAACTCTGGTGGGGGAGGGCCAACAATGAGCAGTTCTTC.

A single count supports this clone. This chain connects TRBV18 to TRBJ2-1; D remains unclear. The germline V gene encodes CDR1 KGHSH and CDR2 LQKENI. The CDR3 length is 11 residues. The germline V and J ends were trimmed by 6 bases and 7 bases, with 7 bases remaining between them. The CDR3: CASSLLNEQFF. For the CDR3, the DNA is TGTGCCAGCTCCCTACTAAATGAGCAGTTCTTC.

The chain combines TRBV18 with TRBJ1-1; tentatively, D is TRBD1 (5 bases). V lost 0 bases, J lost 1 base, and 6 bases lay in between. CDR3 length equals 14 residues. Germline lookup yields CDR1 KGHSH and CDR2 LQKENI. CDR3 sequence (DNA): TGTGCCAGCTCACCACCGGGGCGGAACACTGAAGCTTTCTTT. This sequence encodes CASSPPGRNTEAFF. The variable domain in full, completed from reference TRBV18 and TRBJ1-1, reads NAGVMQNPRHLVRRRGQEARLRCSPMKGHSHVYWYRQLPEEGLKFMVYLQKENIIDESGMPKERFSAEFPKEGPSILRIQQVVRGDSAAYFCASSPPGRNTEAFFGQGTRLTVV.

CDR3 loop: CSGPLGQGISDEQFF. The CDR3 DNA sequence: TGCAGCGGACCTTTAGGACAGGGGATTTCCGATGAGCAGTTCTTC. The rearrangement joins TRBV29-1 to TRBJ2-1; 9 nucleotides line up with TRBD1. J was trimmed by 8 bases and V by 7 bases; bases with no gene match: 15. This CDR3 spans 15 amino acids. Germline V gene data show CDR1 as SQVTM and CDR2 as ANQGSEA.

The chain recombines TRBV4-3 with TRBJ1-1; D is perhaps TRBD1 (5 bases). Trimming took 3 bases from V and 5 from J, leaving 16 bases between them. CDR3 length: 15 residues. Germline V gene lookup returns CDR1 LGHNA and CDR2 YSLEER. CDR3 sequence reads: CASSHYPLGGTEAFF. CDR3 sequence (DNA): TGCGCCAGCAGCCACTACCCCCTGGGGGGGACTGAAGCTTTCTTT.

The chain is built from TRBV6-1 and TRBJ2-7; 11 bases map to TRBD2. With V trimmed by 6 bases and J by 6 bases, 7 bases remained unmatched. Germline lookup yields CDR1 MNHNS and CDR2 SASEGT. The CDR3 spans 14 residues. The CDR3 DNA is TGTGCCAGCAGGGAGATAGCGGGAGGGGCCGAGCAGTACTTC. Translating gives CASREIAGGAEQYF.

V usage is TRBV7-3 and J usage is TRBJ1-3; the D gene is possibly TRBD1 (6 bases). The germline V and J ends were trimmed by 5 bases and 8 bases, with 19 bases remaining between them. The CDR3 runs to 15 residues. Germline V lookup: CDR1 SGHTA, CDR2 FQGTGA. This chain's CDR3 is CASSPPPGEGDTIYF. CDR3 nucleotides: TGTGCCAGCAGCCCCCCCCCGGGGGAGGGGGACACCATATATTTT. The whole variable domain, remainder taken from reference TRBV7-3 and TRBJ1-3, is GAGVSQTPSNKVTEKGKYVELRCDPISGHTALYWYRQSLGQGPEFLIYFQGTGAADDSGLPNDRFFAVRPEGSVSTLKIQRTERGDSAVYLCASSPPPGEGDTIYFGEGSWLTVV.

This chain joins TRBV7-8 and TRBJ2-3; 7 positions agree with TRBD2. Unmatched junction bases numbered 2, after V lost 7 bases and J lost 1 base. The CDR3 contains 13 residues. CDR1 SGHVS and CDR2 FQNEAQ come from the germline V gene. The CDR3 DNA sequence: TGTGCCAGCAATCTAGCGGGCACAGATACGCAGTATTTT. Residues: CASNLAGTDTQYF.

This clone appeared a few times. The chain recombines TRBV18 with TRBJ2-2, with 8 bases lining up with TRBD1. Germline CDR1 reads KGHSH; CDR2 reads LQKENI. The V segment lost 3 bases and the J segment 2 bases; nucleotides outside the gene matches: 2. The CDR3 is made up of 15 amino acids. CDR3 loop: CASSPGQGNTGELFF. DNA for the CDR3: TGTGCCAGCTCACCCGGACAGGGCAACACCGGGGAGCTGTTTTTT.

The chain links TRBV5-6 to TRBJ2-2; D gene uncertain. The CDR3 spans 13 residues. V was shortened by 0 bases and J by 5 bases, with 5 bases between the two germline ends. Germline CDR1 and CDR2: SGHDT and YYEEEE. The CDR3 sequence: CASSLARTGELFF. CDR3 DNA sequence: TGTGCCAGCAGCTTGGCGCGTACCGGGGAGCTGTTTTTT.

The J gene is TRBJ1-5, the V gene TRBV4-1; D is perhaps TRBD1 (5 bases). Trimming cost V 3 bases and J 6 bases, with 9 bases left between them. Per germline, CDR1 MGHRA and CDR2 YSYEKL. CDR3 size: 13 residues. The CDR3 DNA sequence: TGCGCCAGCAGCCAGGGGCAGTTTCAGCCCCAGCATTTT. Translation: CASSQGQFQPQHF.

CDR3 region: CASSRQGSSGNTIYF. DNA for the CDR3: TGTGCCAGCAGCAGACAGGGGAGCTCTGGAAACACCATATATTTT. The chain employs TRBV28 and TRBJ1-3, with 8 bases fitting TRBD1. Trimming at V came to 6 bases and at J to 0 bases, leaving 4 bases not matched to a gene. Germline lookup yields CDR1 MDHEN and CDR2 SYDVKM. CDR3 length equals 15 residues.